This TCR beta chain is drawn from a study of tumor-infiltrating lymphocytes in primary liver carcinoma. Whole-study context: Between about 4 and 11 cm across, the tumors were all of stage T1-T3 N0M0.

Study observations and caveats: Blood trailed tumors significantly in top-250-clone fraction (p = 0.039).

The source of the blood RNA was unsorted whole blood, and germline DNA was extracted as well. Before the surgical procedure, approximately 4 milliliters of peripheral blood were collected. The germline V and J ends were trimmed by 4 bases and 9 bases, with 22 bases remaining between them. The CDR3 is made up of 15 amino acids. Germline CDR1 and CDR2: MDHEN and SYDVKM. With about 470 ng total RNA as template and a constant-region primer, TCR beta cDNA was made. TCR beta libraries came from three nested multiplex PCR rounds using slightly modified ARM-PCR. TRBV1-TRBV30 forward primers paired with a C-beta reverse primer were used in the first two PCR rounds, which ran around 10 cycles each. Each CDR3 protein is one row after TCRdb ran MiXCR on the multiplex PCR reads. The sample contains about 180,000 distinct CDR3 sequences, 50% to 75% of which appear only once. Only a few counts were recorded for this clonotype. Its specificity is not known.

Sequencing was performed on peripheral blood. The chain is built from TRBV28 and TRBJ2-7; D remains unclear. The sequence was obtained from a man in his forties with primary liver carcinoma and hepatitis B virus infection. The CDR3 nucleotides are TGTGCCAGCAGTTCGGTTGACGGTTCGAGACCATCGCAGTACTTC. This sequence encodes CASSSVDGSRPSQYF.